The source of this T cell receptor beta chain is a study of early T cells in non-severe SARS-CoV-2 infection. About the research overall: Chains were not paired, and sequencing was done on bulk RNA from unsorted whole blood. Study observations and caveats: Matching against VDJdb likely underestimated virus-specific expansions, favoring anti-spike CD8.

V lost 5 bases to trimming and J lost 6 bases; unmatched junction nucleotides: 7. The CDR3 is made up of 14 amino acids. Germline assignment: CDR1 MNHEY and CDR2 SVGAGI. The TCR library protocol was used to attach unique molecular identifiers. These identifiers were attached to individual cDNA molecules. TCRdb reprocessed the 5' RACE reads via MiXCR and lists one record per CDR3 protein. The sample consists of about 39,000 distinct CDR3 sequences, roughly 5% of them appearing once. This clonotype has ten or more counts. Its antigen is undetermined. The V call is TRBV6-5, the J call TRBJ2-1; 7 nucleotides agree with TRBD1. The TCR sequence derives from an adult who was a healthcare worker with PCR-confirmed SARS-CoV-2 infection or an uninfected control (not recorded which). The source material was whole blood. CDR3 sequence: CASSQTHRGNEQFF. CDR3 nucleotides: TGTGCCAGCAGTCAGACCCACAGGGGCAATGAGCAGTTCTTC.